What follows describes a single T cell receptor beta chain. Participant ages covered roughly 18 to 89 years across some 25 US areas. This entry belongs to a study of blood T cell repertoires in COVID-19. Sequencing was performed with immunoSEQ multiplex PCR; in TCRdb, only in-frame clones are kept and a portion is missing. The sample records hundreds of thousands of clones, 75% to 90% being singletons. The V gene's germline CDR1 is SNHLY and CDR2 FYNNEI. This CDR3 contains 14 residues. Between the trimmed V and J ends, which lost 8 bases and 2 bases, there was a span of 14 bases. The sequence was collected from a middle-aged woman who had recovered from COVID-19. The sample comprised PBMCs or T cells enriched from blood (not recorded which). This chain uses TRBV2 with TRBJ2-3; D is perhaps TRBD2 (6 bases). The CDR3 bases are TGTGCCAGCGCCGGGCGGGGAGCCACAGATACGCAGTATTTT. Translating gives CASAGRGATDTQYF.